The entry below gives a single T cell receptor beta chain sequence along with its context. The data were taken from a study of cytomegalovirus exposure and HLA in healthy donors. The PCR used 60 Vbeta and 13 Jbeta primers. Here immunoSEQ multiplex PCR was the method, and the copy in TCRdb shows in-frame clones only, minus some. The data contain about 35,000 clones, 80% of them seen just once; the ten biggest clones take up 6%. The germline V gene has CDR1 GTSNPN and CDR2 SVGIG (reference sequence). The CDR3 is 17 residues long. V lost 2 bases to trimming and J lost 8 bases, with 28 bases between them.

The chain is built from TRBV30 and TRBJ2-7; D may be TRBD1 (5 bases). The receptor was isolated from a male donor in good health and CMV-seronegative. Sequencing was performed on PBMCs. The DNA of the CDR3 is TGTGCCTGGAGTCCCACTCGCCAGGGTTTGGTTGCCCCGAAGCAGTACTTC. It translates to CAWSPTRQGLVAPKQYF.